The clone carrying this T cell receptor (beta chain) turned up a few times. These data are taken from a study of T-cell memory formation after mild COVID-19. MiXCR was run by TCRdb on the 5' RACE reads, yielding one entry per CDR3 protein. The repertoire has more than 300,000 distinct CDR3 sequences, around 15% of them found once; the top ten carry about a fifth. Germline-derived CDR1 and CDR2 are LGHNA and YSLEER. Trimming cost V 0 bases and J 7 bases; bases outside gene matches: 11. The CDR3 length is 18 residues. The gene calls are TRBV4-3 and TRBJ2-2; 10 bases are a match to TRBD1. The receptor was derived from a man aged 18 to 29 who had mild COVID-19 (a few samples of this study predate the infection). Cell type and time point are not known. Material: PBMCs or a T cell subset sorted from them (not recorded which). In DNA form, the CDR3 reads TGCGCCAGCAGCCAAGACCCCGGGACAGGGGTGGATGGCGGGGAGCTGTTTTTT. It specifies CASSQDPGTGVDGGELFF.